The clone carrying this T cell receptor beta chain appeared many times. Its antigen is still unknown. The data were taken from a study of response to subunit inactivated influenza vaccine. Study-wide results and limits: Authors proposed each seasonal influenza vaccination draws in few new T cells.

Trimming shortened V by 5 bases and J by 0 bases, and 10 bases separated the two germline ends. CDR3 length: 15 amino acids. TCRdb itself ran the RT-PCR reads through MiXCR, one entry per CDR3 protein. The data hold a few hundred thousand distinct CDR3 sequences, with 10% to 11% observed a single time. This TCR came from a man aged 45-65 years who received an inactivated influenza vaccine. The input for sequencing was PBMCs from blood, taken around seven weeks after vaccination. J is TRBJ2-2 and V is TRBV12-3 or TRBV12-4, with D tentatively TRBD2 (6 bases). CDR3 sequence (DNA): TGTGCCAGCAGTCTGTGGGGGGCGAACACCGGGGAGCTGTTTTTT. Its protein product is CASSLWGANTGELFF.